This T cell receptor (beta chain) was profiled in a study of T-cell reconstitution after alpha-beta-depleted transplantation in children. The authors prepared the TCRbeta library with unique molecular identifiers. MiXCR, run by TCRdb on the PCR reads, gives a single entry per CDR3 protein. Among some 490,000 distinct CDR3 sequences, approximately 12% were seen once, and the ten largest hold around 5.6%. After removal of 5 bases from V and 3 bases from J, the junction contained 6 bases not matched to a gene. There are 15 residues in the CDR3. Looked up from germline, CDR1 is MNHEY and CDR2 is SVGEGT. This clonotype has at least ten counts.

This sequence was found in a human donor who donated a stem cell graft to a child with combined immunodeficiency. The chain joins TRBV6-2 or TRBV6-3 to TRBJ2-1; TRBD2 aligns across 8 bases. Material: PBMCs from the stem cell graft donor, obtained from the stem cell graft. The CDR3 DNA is TGTGCCAGCAGTACGCCGGGACTAGTCTACAATGAGCAGTTCTTC. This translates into CASSTPGLVYNEQFF.